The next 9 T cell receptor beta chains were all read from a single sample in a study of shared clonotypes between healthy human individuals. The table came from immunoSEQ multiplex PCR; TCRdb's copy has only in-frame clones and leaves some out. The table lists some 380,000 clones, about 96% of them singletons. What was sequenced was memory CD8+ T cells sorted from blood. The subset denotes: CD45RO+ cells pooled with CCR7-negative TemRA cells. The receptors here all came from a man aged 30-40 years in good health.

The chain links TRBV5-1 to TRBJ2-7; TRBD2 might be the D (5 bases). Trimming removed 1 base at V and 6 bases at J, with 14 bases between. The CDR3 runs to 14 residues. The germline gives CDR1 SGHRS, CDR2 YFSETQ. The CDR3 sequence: CASSLLAGLGEQYF. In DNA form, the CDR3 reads TGCGCCAGCAGCTTGTTGGCGGGTCTGGGCGAGCAGTACTTC.

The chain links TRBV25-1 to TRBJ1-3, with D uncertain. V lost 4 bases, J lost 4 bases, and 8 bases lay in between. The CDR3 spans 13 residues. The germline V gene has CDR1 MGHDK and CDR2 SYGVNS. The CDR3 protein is CASSVGRGNTIYF. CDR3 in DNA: TGTGCCAGCAGTGTTGGCAGGGGAAACACCATATATTTT.

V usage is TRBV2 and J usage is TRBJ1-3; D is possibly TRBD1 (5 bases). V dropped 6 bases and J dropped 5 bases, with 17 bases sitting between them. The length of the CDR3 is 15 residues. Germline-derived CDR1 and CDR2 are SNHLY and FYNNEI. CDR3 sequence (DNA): TGTGCCAGCAGATTCCCACGACAGACGAGAAACACCATATATTTT. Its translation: CASRFPRQTRNTIYF.

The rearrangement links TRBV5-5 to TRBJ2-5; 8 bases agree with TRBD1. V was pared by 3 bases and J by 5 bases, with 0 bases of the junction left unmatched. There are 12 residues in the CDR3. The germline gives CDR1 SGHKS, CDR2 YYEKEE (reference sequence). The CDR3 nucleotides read TGTGCCAGCAGCTGGACAGGGGAGACCCAGTACTTC. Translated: CASSWTGETQYF. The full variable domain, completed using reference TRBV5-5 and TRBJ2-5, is DAGVTQSPTHLIKTRGQQVTLRCSPISGHKSVSWYQQVLGQGPQFIFQYYEKEERGRGNFPDRFSARQFPNYSSELNVNALLLGDSALYLCASSWTGETQYFGPGTRLLVL.

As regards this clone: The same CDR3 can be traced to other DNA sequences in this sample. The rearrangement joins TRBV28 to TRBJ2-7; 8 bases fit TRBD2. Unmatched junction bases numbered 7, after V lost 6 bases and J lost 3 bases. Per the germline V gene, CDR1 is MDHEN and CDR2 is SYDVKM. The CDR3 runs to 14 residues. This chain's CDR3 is CASSSPGLGYEQYF. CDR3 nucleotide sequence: TGTGCCAGCAGCTCACCGGGACTAGGCTACGAGCAGTACTTC.

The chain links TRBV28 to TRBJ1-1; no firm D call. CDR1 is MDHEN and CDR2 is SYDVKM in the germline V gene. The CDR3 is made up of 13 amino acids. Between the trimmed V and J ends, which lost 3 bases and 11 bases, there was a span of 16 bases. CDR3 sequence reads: CASSFRGWGWAFF. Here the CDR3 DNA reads TGTGCCAGCAGTTTTCGGGGATGGGGTTGGGCTTTCTTT. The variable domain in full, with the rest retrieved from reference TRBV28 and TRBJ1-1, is DVKVTQSSRYLVKRTGEKVFLECVQDMDHENMFWYRQDPGLGLRLIYFSYDVKMKEKGDIPEGYSVSREKKERFSLILESASTNQTSMYLCASSFRGWGWAFFGQGTRLTVV.

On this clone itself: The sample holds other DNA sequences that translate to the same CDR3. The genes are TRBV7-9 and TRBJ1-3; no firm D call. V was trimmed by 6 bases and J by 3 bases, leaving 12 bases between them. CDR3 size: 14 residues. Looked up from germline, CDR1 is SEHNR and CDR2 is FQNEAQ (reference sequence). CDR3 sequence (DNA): TGTGCCAGCAGTTTCGATGGACTTGGAAACACCATATATTTT. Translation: CASSFDGLGNTIYF.

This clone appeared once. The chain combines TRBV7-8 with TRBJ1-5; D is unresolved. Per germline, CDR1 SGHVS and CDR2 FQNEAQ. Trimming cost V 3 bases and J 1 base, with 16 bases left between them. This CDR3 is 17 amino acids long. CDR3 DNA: TGTGCCAGCAGCTTTTTTGCCAATCCTCAGAGCAATCAGCCCCAGCATTTT. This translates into CASSFFANPQSNQPQHF. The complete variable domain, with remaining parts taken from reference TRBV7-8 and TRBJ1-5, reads GAGVSQSPRYKVAKRGQDVALRCDPISGHVSLFWYQQALGQGPEFLTYFQNEAQLDKSGLPSDRFFAERPEGSVSTLKIQRTQQEDSAVYLCASSFFANPQSNQPQHFGDGTRLSIL.

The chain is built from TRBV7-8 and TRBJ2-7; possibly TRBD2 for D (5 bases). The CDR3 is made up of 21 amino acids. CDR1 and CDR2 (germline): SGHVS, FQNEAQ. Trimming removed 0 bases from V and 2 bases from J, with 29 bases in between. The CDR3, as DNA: TGTGCCAGCAGCTTAGCCCCCCAGGCGGTGGGAGTCTACCCGCGAACCTACGAGCAGTACTTC. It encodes CASSLAPQAVGVYPRTYEQYF.